This T cell receptor beta chain was documented in a study of blood T cell repertoires in COVID-19 (dated by TCRdb to 2018 to 2020). Regarding the research as a whole: The collaborator samples originated in the United States, Italy and Spain and spanned the acute and convalescent phases of COVID-19. The prospective study material was composed of cDNA or gDNA derived from T cells, B-cell-depleted T cells, or PBMCs. The dataset comprised deeply sampled blood TCRbeta repertoires from subjects exposed to, actively infected with, or recovered from COVID-19. The repertoires were released in a freely available public database meant as a resource for research on the immune response to SARS-CoV-2. Samples were obtained from the ongoing ImmuneRACE study (first 160 participants) and from 1,254 subjects provided by 6 global collaborators. Sample metadata almost always included a de-identified subject ID, COVID-19 status, age in years and sex. Where available, HLA class I and class II types were obtained from metadata supplied by the sample provider rather than from assay-based typing.

The collaborating institutions used their own protocols to collect whole blood in K2EDTA tubes. Collaborator samples were shipped for TCRbeta analysis as frozen whole blood, isolated PBMCs, or DNA extracted from either sample type. Of note for this clone: Its recognized antigen is unknown. No base qualities exist here, and no much larger clone lies one base off it.

Findings and caveats that apply to the study as a whole: Clinical and demographic metadata were provided uncurated, with the amount varying by source and participant.

TCRbeta CDR3 regions were amplified from genomic DNA using the immunoSEQ Assay, a bias-controlled multiplex PCR. Per the original workflow: The number of nucleated cells in each sample was estimated from the amplification of reference gene primers within the assay. Sequence reads were collapsed and filtered to measure the absolute abundance of every unique TCRbeta CDR3 rearrangement. For each sample, productive Simpson clonality was calculated as the square root of Simpson's diversity index over productive rearrangements. The source is immuneACCESS, and TCRdb retained only in-frame sequences with V and J called. Part of the clones is not carried over; for the studies checked, unresolved V genes explain less than half of this, and the remainder is unexplained. V, J and clone size derive from that table, while D and trimming were established from the DNA sequence. The sample table contains under 60,000 clones; only one count was recorded for 90% of them. The leading ten clones occupy around 3.6% of the sample.

Taken from cysteine to phenylalanine, the CDR3 has 15 residues. Only the CDR3 portion is preserved as DNA: 45 bases, with reading frame beginning at the first base. From the germline V gene (reference sequence), CDR1 is WNHNN and CDR2 is SYGVQD. The junction shows trimming of 5 bases on V and 5 bases on J, and the gene matches do not reach 11 bases of it. Sequenced sample: peripheral blood. This TCR was sampled from a human donor in a cohort sampled during active COVID-19. The rearranged chain carries TRBV10-1 and TRBJ1-1, with 7 central nucleotides matching TRBD1. The CDR3 protein is CASSPSSTGITEAFF. Read as DNA, the sequence is TGCGCCAGCAGTCCATCCTCGACAGGGATTACTGAAGCTTTCTTT.